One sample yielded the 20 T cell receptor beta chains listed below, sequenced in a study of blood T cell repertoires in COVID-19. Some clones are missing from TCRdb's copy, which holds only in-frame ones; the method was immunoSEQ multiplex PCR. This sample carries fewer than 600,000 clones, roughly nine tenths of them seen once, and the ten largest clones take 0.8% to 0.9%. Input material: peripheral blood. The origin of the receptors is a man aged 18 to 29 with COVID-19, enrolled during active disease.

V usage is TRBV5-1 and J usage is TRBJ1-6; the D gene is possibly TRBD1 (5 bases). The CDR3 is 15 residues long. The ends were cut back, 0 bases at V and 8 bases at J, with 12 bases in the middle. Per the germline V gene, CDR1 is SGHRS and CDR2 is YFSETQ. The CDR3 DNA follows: TGCGCCAGCAGCTTGGGTACAGGTGGGGATTCACCCCTCCACTTT. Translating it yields CASSLGTGGDSPLHF.

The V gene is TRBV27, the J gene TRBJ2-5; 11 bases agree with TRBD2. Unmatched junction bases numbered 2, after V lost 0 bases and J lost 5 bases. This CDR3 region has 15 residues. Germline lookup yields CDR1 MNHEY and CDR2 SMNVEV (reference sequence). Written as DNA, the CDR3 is TGTGCCAGCAGTTTATCTCTAGCGGGGGGTGAGACCCAGTACTTC. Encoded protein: CASSLSLAGGETQYF.

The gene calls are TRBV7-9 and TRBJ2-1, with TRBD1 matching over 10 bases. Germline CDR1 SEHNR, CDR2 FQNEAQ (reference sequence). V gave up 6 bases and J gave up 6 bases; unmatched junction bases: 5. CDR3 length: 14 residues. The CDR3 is CASRGQGRGNEQFF. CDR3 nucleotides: TGTGCCAGCAGGGGACAGGGGAGAGGCAATGAGCAGTTCTTC. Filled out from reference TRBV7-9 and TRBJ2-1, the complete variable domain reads DTGVSQNPRHKITKRGQNVTFRCDPISEHNRLYWYRQTLGQGPEFLTYFQNEAQLEKSRLLSDRFSAERPKGSFSTLEIQRTEQGDSAMYLCASRGQGRGNEQFFGPGTRLTVL.

CDR3 in amino acids: CASSPGTGVTGELFF. The CDR3 coding sequence is TGTGCCAGCAGTCCCGGGACAGGGGTTACCGGGGAGCTGTTTTTT. The chain carries TRBV6-5 and TRBJ2-2, with 10 bases aligning to TRBD1. CDR1 and CDR2 from the germline V gene are MNHEY and SVGAGI. The CDR3 has 15 residues. The V segment lost 5 bases and the J segment 5 bases; nucleotides outside the gene matches: 5.

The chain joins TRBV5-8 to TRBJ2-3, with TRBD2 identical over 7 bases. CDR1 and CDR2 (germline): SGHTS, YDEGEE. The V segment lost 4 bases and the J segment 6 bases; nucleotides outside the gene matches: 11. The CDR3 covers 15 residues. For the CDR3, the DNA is TGTGCCAGCAGCCCCGCTAGCGGTTCCGGGGATACGCAGTATTTT. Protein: CASSPASGSGDTQYF. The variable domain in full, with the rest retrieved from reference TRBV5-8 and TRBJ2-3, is EAGVTQSPTHLIKTRGQQATLRCSPISGHTSVYWYQQALGLGLQFLLWYDEGEERNRGNFPPRFSGRQFPNYSSELNVNALELEDSALYLCASSPASGSGDTQYFGPGTRLTVL.

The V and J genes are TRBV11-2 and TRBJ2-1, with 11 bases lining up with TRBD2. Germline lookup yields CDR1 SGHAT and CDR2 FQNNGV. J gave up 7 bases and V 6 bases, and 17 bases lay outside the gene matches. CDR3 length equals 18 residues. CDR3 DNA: TGTGCCAGCAGATCACGCTCCTTTACTAGCGGGAGTTTGAATGAGCAGTTCTTC. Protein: CASRSRSFTSGSLNEQFF.

The CDR3 nucleotides are TGTGCCAGCTCGCTCGACTCTTCCGAGCAGTACTTC. The encoded protein is CASSLDSSEQYF. The V and J genes are TRBV18 and TRBJ2-7; D gene ambiguous. Germline V lookup: CDR1 KGHSH, CDR2 LQKENI. The CDR3 is 12 residues long. The V gene lost 6 bases and the J gene lost 6 bases, with 12 bases spanning the gap. The whole variable domain, remainder taken from reference TRBV18 and TRBJ2-7, is NAGVMQNPRHLVRRRGQEARLRCSPMKGHSHVYWYRQLPEEGLKFMVYLQKENIIDESGMPKERFSAEFPKEGPSILRIQQVVRGDSAAYFCASSLDSSEQYFGPGTRLTVT.

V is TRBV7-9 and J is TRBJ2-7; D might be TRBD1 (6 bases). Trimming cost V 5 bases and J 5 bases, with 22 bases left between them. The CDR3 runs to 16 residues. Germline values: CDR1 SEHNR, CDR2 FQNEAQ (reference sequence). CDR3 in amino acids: CASSPGITVGADEQYF. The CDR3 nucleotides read TGTGCCAGCAGCCCCGGAATAACCGTGGGGGCAGACGAGCAGTACTTC.

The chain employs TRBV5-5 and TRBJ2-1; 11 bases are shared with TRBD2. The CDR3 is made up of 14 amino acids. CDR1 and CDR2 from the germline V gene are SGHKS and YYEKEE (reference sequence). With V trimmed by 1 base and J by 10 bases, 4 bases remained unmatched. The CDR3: CASSLTSGSREQFF. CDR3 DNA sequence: TGTGCCAGCAGCTTGACTAGCGGGAGTCGGGAGCAGTTCTTC. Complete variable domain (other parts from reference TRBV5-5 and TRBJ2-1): DAGVTQSPTHLIKTRGQQVTLRCSPISGHKSVSWYQQVLGQGPQFIFQYYEKEERGRGNFPDRFSARQFPNYSSELNVNALLLGDSALYLCASSLTSGSREQFFGPGTRLTVL.

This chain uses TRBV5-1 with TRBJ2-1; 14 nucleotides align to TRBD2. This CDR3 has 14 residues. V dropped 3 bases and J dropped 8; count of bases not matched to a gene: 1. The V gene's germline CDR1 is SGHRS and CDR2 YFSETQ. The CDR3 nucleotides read TGCGCCAGCAGCTCGGGACTAGCGGGGGATGAGCAGTTCTTC. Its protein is CASSSGLAGDEQFF. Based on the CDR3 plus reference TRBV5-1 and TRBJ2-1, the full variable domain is KAGVTQTPRYLIKTRGQQVTLSCSPISGHRSVSWYQQTPGQGLQFLFEYFSETQRNKGNFPGRFSGRQFSNSRSEMNVSTLELGDSALYLCASSSGLAGDEQFFGPGTRLTVL.

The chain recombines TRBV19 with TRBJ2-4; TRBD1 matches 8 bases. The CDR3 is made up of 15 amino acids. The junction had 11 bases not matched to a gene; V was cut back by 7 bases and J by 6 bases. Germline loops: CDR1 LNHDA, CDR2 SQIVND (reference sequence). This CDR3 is CASNPRGRFGNIQYF. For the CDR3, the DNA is TGTGCCAGTAACCCCAGGGGGCGCTTCGGAAACATTCAGTACTTC. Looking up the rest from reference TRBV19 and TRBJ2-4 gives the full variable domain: DGGITQSPKYLFRKEGQNVTLSCEQNLNHDAMYWYRQDPGQGLRLIYYSQIVNDFQKGDIAEGYSVSREKKESFPLTVTSAQKNPTAFYLCASNPRGRFGNIQYFGAGTRLSVL.

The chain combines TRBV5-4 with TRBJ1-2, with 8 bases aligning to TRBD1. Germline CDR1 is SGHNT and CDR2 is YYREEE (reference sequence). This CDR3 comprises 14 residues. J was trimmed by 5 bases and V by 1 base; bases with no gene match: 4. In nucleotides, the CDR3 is TGTGCCAGCAGCTTGACAGGGGGGTGGTATGGCTACACCTTC. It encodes CASSLTGGWYGYTF. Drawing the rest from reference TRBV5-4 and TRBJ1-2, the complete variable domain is ETGVTQSPTHLIKTRGQQVTLRCSSQSGHNTVSWYQQALGQGPQFIFQYYREEENGRGNFPPRFSGLQFPNYSSELNVNALELDDSALYLCASSLTGGWYGYTFGSGTRLTVV.

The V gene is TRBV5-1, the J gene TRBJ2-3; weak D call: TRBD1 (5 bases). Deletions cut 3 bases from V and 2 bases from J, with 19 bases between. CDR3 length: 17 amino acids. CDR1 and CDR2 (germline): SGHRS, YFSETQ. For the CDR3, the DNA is TGCGCCAGCAGCTCCTCAAATCTTCGACAGCACACAGATACGCAGTATTTT. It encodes CASSSSNLRQHTDTQYF.

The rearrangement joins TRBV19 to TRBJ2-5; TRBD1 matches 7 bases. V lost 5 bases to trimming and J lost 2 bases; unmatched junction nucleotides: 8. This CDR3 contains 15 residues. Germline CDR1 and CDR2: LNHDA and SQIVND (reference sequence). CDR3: CASSVQTGRQETQYF. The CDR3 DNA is TGTGCCAGTAGTGTTCAGACAGGGCGACAAGAGACCCAGTACTTC.

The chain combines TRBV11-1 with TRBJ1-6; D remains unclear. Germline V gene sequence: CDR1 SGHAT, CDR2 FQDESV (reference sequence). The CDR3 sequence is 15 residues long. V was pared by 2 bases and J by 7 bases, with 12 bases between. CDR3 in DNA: TGTGCCAGCAGCTTACTAAGTGCGGCGAATTCACCCCTCCACTTT. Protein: CASSLLSAANSPLHF.

CDR3 nucleotides: TGTGCCACCAGTGATTCCGGGAGAGGAACGGGCAATCAGCCCCAGCATTTT. Its translation: CATSDSGRGTGNQPQHF. The V gene is TRBV24-1, the J gene TRBJ1-5, with unresolved D. This CDR3 is built from 17 residues. CDR1 and CDR2 (germline): KGHDR, SFDVKD. With 2 bases removed from V and 2 bases from J, the gap between germline ends came to 15 bases.

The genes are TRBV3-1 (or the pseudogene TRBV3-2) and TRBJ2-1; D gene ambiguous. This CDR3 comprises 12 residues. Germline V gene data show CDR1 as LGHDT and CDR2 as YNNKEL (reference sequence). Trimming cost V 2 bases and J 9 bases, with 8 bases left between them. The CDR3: CASSQITGEQFF. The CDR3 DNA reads TGTGCCAGCAGCCAAATCACCGGTGAGCAGTTCTTC.

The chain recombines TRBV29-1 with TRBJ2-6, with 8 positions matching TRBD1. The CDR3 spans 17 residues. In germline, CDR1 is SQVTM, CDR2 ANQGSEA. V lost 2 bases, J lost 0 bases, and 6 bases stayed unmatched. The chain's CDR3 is CSVEYSGQDSGANVLTF. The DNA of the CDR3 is TGCAGCGTTGAATATTCGGGACAGGACTCTGGGGCCAACGTCCTGACTTTC.

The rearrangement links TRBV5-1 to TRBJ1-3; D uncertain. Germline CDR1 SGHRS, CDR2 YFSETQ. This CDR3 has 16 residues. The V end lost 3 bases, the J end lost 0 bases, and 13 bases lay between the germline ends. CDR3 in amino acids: CASSSTGQRSGNTIYF. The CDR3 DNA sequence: TGCGCCAGCAGCTCGACCGGTCAGCGCTCTGGAAACACCATATATTTT.

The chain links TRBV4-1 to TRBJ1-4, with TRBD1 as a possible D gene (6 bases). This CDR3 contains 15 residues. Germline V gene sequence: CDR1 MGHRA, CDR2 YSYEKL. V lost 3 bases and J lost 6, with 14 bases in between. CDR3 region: CASSQVLGADEKLFF. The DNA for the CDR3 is TGCGCCAGCAGCCAGGTTTTGGGGGCGGATGAAAAACTGTTTTTT.